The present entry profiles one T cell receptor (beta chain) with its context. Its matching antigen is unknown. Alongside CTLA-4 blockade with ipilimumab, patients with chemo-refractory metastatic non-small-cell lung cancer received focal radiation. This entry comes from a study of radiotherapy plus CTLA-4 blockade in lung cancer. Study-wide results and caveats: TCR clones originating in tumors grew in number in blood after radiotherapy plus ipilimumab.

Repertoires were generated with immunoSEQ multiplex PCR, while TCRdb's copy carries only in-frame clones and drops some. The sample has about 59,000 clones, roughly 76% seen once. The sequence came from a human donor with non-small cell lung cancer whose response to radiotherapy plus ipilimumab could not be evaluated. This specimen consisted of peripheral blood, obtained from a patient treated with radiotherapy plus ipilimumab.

The CDR3 sequence: CASSYSLTDLTGELFF. The DNA for the CDR3 is TGTGCCAGCAGTTACTCCTTGACAGATCTGACCGGGGAGCTGTTTTTT. This chain connects TRBV6-5 to TRBJ2-2; D is possibly TRBD1 (5 bases). This CDR3 is built from 16 residues. Looked up from germline, CDR1 is MNHEY and CDR2 is SVGAGI. Trimming stripped 0 bases from V and 5 bases from J, with 13 bases between.